The 15 T cell receptor beta chains below come from one sample, sequenced in a study of regulatory T cells in long-lasting Graves disease. Construction of the TCR beta libraries employed iRepertoire HTBI primers in conjunction with Arm-PCR of CDR3 regions. In TCRdb, the multiplex PCR reads were re-called with MiXCR into one record per CDR3 protein. Among roughly 420,000 distinct CDR3 sequences listed, approximately 16% were seen once. The time point was: newly diagnosed GD, antithyroid drugs for less than 3 months. The TCR library was made from RNA extracted from PBMCs. This sample was shared with a second study, whose subject was T cells in Graves' hyperthyroidism and ophthalmopathy.

This specimen was peripheral blood mononuclear cells (PBMCs), taken at new diagnosis, from a patient treated with antithyroid drugs. The receptors here all came from a woman younger than 30 with Graves disease.

This clonotype was seen ten or more times. V and J are TRBV12-3 or TRBV12-4 and TRBJ1-5; 10 bases map to TRBD1. This CDR3 spans 14 amino acids. J gave up 5 bases and V 3 bases, and 1 base lay outside the gene matches. CDR3 loop: CASSFGTGDQPQHF. In nucleotides, the CDR3 is TGTGCCAGCAGTTTTGGGACAGGGGATCAGCCCCAGCATTTT.

Comment on this clonotype: This may come from a read error, since a much larger clone is one base off. The rearrangement uses TRBV9 and TRBJ2-3; D might be TRBD2 (7 bases). Germline lookup yields CDR1 SGDLS and CDR2 YYNGEE. This CDR3 has 15 amino acids. This chain's CDR3 is CASSVTSGGADTPYF. The CDR3 bases are TGTGCCAGCAGCGTAACCAGTGGGGGGGCAGATACGCCGTATTTT.

This clonotype was detected many times. V and J are TRBV20-1 and TRBJ2-1; D is unclear. Trimming stripped 3 bases from V and 7 bases from J, with 16 bases between. The CDR3 has 14 amino acids. The germline gives CDR1 DFQATT, CDR2 SNEGSKA (reference sequence). Here the CDR3 DNA reads TGCAGTGCTAGCCCTAGTTTGGGTAGGAATGAGCAGTTCTTC. As protein: CSASPSLGRNEQFF.

In regard to this clonotype: A read error is possible here, since a much larger clone lies one base away. This sequence joins TRBV20-1 and TRBJ2-1, with 7 bases identical to TRBD1. The ends lost 6 bases at V and 10 bases at J; junction bases unmatched: 12. This CDR3 is built from 13 residues. Per germline, CDR1 DFQATT and CDR2 SNEGSKA (reference sequence). CDR3 residues: CSAEKTGVYEQFF. The CDR3 nucleotides are TGCAGTGCGGAGAAAACAGGGGTCTACGAGCAGTTCTTC.

This rearrangement joins TRBV4-1 to TRBJ1-4; tentative D call: TRBD1 (6 bases). The CDR3 has 14 amino acids. CDR1 is MGHRA and CDR2 is YSYEKL in the germline V gene. Trimming stripped 7 bases from V and 3 bases from J, with 12 bases between. CDR3 coding DNA: TGCGCCAGCACGAACAGGGCTTCTAATGAAAAACTGTTTTTT. It is translated as CASTNRASNEKLFF.

In DNA, the CDR3 is TGTGCCAGCAGCCGGCGTTCGAGTGAGCAGTATTTT. Its protein product is CASSRRSSEQYF. The chain employs TRBV5-8 and TRBJ2-3; D gene unclear. The V gene lost 4 bases and the J gene lost 11 bases, with 14 bases spanning the gap. The CDR3 has 12 amino acids. Germline V CDR1 and CDR2: SGHTS, YDEGEE.

This clonotype was seen more than once but under ten times. Possible read error: a much larger clone is one base away. The chain is built from TRBV28 and TRBJ1-5, with 8 bases fitting TRBD1. The CDR3 totals 14 residues. CDR1 MDHEN and CDR2 SYDVKM come from the germline V gene. The CDR3 bases are TGTGCCAGCAGTCCCAGGGACAGGAATCGGCCCCAGCATTTT. Protein sequence: CASSPRDRNRPQHF.

This clonotype was observed at least ten times. V and J are TRBV20-1 and TRBJ2-7, with unresolved D. Germline lookup yields CDR1 DFQATT and CDR2 SNEGSKA (reference sequence). The CDR3 is 11 residues long. DNA of the CDR3: TGCATTGGCCAGCCCATCTACGAGCAGTACTTC. As protein: CIGQPIYEQYF.

This clonotype was seen a handful of times. The genes are TRBV4-2 and TRBJ2-5; D ambiguous. The CDR3 contains 15 residues. Trimming took 0 bases from V and 1 from J, leaving 9 bases between them. Germline lookup yields CDR1 LGHNA and CDR2 YNFKEQ. The CDR3 here is CASSQEVLLQETQYF. The CDR3 DNA follows: TGTGCCAGCAGCCAAGAAGTCCTACTCCAAGAGACCCAGTACTTC.

This clonotype was observed at least ten times. The chain links TRBV11-2 to TRBJ2-5; 8 nucleotides line up with TRBD2. V dropped 0 bases and J dropped 5; count of bases not matched to a gene: 14. This CDR3 is 18 amino acids long. Germline loops: CDR1 SGHAT, CDR2 FQNNGV. CDR3 DNA: TGTGCCAGCAGCTTAGATCGAGGCGGGAGCGGGAGTAGTGAGACCCAGTACTTC. This gives the protein CASSLDRGGSGSSETQYF.

V and J are TRBV28 and TRBJ1-6; D not resolved. Germline CDR1 MDHEN, CDR2 SYDVKM. The V end was cut by 7 bases, the J end by 10 bases, with 8 bases between. The CDR3 contains 11 residues. Written as DNA, the CDR3 is TGTGCCAGCAAGAAAACATCACCCCTCCACTTT. Its protein product is CASKKTSPLHF.

On this clonotype itself: A far larger clone is a single base away, which makes a read error likely. The rearrangement uses TRBV3-1 and TRBJ2-1; TRBD2 matches at 7 bases. The CDR3 extends over 18 amino acids. The V gene's germline CDR1 is LGHDT and CDR2 YNNKEL (reference sequence). V shed 2 bases and J 13 bases; nucleotides not matched to a gene: 23. The CDR3, as DNA: TGTGCCAGCAGCCAAAGGATAGGTTTAAGCGGGACGGAGGAGACCCAGTTCTTC. This translates into CASSQRIGLSGTEETQFF.

Only a few counts were recorded for this clonotype. This chain connects TRBV4-1 to TRBJ2-7; D is undetermined. The CDR3 covers 14 residues. Trimming removed 5 bases at V and 0 bases at J, with 11 bases between. CDR1 is MGHRA, CDR2 YSYEKL, per germline. The CDR3 here is CASSMTRSSYEQYF. The CDR3 DNA reads TGCGCCAGCAGCATGACTCGTAGCTCCTACGAGCAGTACTTC.

This clonotype was seen more than once but under ten times. The chain employs TRBV29-1 and TRBJ2-5; the match to TRBD2 covers 12 bases. The CDR3 totals 14 residues. CDR1 SQVTM and CDR2 ANQGSEA come from the germline V gene. V trimming: 3 bases; J trimming: 5 bases; junction bases outside the gene matches: 4. The CDR3, as DNA: TGCAGCGTTGAGACTAGCGGGAGAGAGGAGACCCAGTACTTC. Translating it yields CSVETSGREETQYF.

The table lists this clonotype with many counts. V gene TRBV11-2 combines with J gene TRBJ2-1; 10 bases line up with TRBD2. Germline trimming cut 0 bases from V and 0 bases from J; bases unmatched to any gene: 11. The CDR3 loop spans 20 amino acids. Germline CDR1 and CDR2: SGHAT and FQNNGV. CDR3 sequence: CASSLERSLAGEFSYNEQFF. DNA for the CDR3: TGTGCCAGCAGCTTAGAGAGGTCTCTAGCGGGAGAATTCTCCTACAATGAGCAGTTCTTC.